Listed below are T cell receptor beta chains from one sample, sequenced in a study of cytomegalovirus exposure and HLA in healthy donors. Assay used: immunoSEQ multiplex PCR; TCRdb lists only in-frame clones, some missing. Of around 94,000 clones listed, more than 70% are singletons. The specimen was PBMCs. These receptors all come from a male donor in good health and CMV-seropositive. Each CDR3 is given with its conserved first and last residue. A D gene is named only where the DNA matches it firmly. Expanded clones are given a class, and other clones once, few, many or no size at all.

len	abundance	j_gene	v_gene	d_gene	CDR3aa	CDR3nt
16	.	TRBJ2-7	TRBV4-1	TRBD2	CASSQLVASGTYEQYF	TGCGCCAGCAGCCAACTTGTGGCTAGCGGCACCTACGAGCAGTACTTC
19	.	TRBJ2-7	TRBV2	TRBD2	CASEEPLTSGRTVSYEQYF	TGTGCCAGCGAGGAGCCTTTGACTAGCGGGAGGACGGTGAGTTACGAGCAGTACTTC
15	.	TRBJ1-3	TRBV18	.	CASSPPGGVGNTIYF	TGTGCCAGCTCACCACCGGGAGGGGTTGGAAACACCATATATTTT
14	once	TRBJ2-1	TRBV30	TRBD1	CAWSRDSPYNEQFF	TGTGCCTGGAGCCGGGACAGTCCCTACAATGAGCAGTTCTTC
13	.	TRBJ2-7	TRBV6-1	TRBD2	CASTHASGYEQYF	TGTGCCAGCACCCACGCTAGCGGGTACGAGCAGTACTTC
13	.	TRBJ2-5	TRBV7-2	TRBD1	CASSRGTVETQYF	TGTGCCAGCAGCCGAGGGACAGTGGAGACCCAGTACTTC
15	.	TRBJ2-7	TRBV7-9	TRBD2	CASSPRLAGGNEQYF	TGTGCCAGCAGCCCACGACTAGCGGGAGGAAACGAGCAGTACTTC
13	.	TRBJ1-2	TRBV11-3	.	CASSSDRGYGYTF	TGTGCCAGCAGCTCTGATAGGGGCTATGGCTACACCTTC
15	once	TRBJ2-5	TRBV5-1	TRBD2	CASKWGAGGGETQYF	TGCGCCAGCAAATGGGGGGCGGGAGGAGGAGAGACCCAGTACTTC
15	.	TRBJ1-2	TRBV19	.	CASSGGIVGGHGYTF	TGTGCCAGTAGTGGTGGAATAGTCGGGGGGCACGGCTACACCTTC
13	.	TRBJ1-5	TRBV19	.	CASSTGAEQPQHF	TGTGCCAGTAGTACAGGGGCAGAGCAGCCCCAGCATTTT
16	.	TRBJ2-5	TRBV2	TRBD1	CASTLRDRKLGETQYF	TGTGCCAGTACTCTCCGGGACAGAAAATTAGGAGAGACCCAGTACTTC
13	.	TRBJ2-5	TRBV5-1	.	CASSLDAVETQYF	TGCGCCAGCAGCTTGGACGCGGTAGAGACCCAGTACTTC
19	.	TRBJ2-7	TRBV7-7	TRBD2	CASRRGPPGLAGGRNEQYF	TGTGCTAGCCGTCGGGGGCCGCCGGGACTAGCGGGAGGTAGGAACGAGCAGTACTTC
13	medium-sized	TRBJ1-2	TRBV10-3	.	CAMQPSSTLGYTF	TGTGCCATGCAGCCGTCTAGTACGCTCGGCTACACCTTC
14	.	TRBJ2-1	TRBV11-2	.	CASSSLRGSNEQFF	TGTGCCAGCAGCTCTCTCCGGGGGAGCAATGAGCAGTTCTTC
14	.	TRBJ2-7	TRBV6-4	TRBD1	CASSYQGAPNEQYF	TGTGCCAGCAGTTACCAGGGGGCGCCGAATGAGCAGTACTTC
17	.	TRBJ2-3	TRBV7-9	TRBD1	CSSSLGYGTASTDTQYF	TGTTCCAGCAGCTTAGGCTACGGGACAGCTAGCACAGATACGCAGTATTTT
15	once	TRBJ2-2	TRBV9	TRBD2	CASSLGLLNTGELFF	TGTGCCAGCAGCCTGGGACTATTGAACACCGGGGAGCTGTTTTTT
14	.	TRBJ2-3	TRBV4-3	TRBD2	CASSDGRGGDTQYF	TGCGCCAGCAGTGACGGGAGGGGTGGGGATACGCAGTATTTT
16	.	TRBJ1-5	TRBV19	.	CASSISTGGPNQPQHF	TGTGCCAGTAGTATTTCGACGGGGGGACCCAATCAGCCCCAGCATTTT
13	.	TRBJ1-5	TRBV6-5	.	CASSRGFNQPQHF	TGTGCCAGCAGTAGAGGGTTCAATCAGCCCCAGCATTTT
14	few	TRBJ2-1	TRBV5-1	.	CASSLAGSYNEQFF	TGCGCCAGCAGCTTGGCCGGCTCCTACAATGAGCAGTTCTTC
16	.	TRBJ2-1	TRBV7-3	TRBD1	CASSRWGGQGYNEQFF	TGTGCCAGCAGTCGTTGGGGAGGACAGGGGTACAATGAGCAGTTCTTC
13	.	TRBJ2-5	TRBV5-4	TRBD1	CASSSPGTGQMYF	TGTGCCAGCAGCTCTCCCGGGACAGGGCAAATGTACTTC
16	.	TRBJ2-4	TRBV5-1	TRBD1	CASSLEGTVDKNSQYF	TGCGCCAGCAGCTTGGAAGGGACAGTTGACAAAAACAGTCAGTACTTC
15	.	TRBJ2-6	TRBV7-2	.	CASSFLKAGANGLTF	TGTGCCAGCAGCTTTTTAAAGGCTGGGGCCAACGGCCTGACTTTC
14	.	TRBJ2-1	TRBV2	TRBD2	CASTSSGTYNEQFF	TGTGCCAGCACTTCTAGCGGTACCTACAATGAGCAGTTCTTC
15	once	TRBJ2-7	TRBV7-8	.	CASSSPVAGPYEQYF	TGTGCCAGCAGTTCTCCCGTCGCAGGGCCCTACGAGCAGTACTTC
12	.	TRBJ1-1	TRBV6-5	.	CASGGGGGGAFF	TGTGCCAGCGGAGGTGGCGGGGGAGGGGCTTTCTTT
15	.	TRBJ2-7	TRBV4-3	TRBD2	CASSPRLAGVVEQYF	TGCGCCAGCAGCCCCCGACTAGCGGGAGTGGTTGAGCAGTACTTC
13	few	TRBJ2-7	TRBV7-9	.	CASSSLGEHEQYF	TGTGCCAGCAGCTCGCTAGGTGAGCACGAGCAGTACTTC
15	.	TRBJ1-1	TRBV27	TRBD1	CASSVRGQGNTEAFF	TGTGCCAGCAGTGTCAGGGGGCAGGGGAACACTGAAGCTTTCTTT